The 24 T cell receptor beta chains below come from one sample, sequenced in a study of shared clonotypes between healthy human individuals. Only in-frame clones appear in the TCRdb table, and some are missing; sequencing was by immunoSEQ multiplex PCR. The table records about 500,000 clones, approximately 71% of them present only once. Sequencing was performed on PBMCs. The receptors were gathered from a woman aged 40 to 50 in good health. Some clones in this sample may be carry-over from other donors' samples.

V and J are TRBV28 and TRBJ1-1; TRBD1 matches at 11 bases. The CDR3 totals 14 residues. Trimming cost V 8 bases and J 1 base; bases outside gene matches: 3. Germline lookup yields CDR1 MDHEN and CDR2 SYDVKM. The CDR3 nucleotides are TGTGCCAGCCGGGACAGGGGGGAGAACACTGAAGCTTTCTTT. Translation: CASRDRGENTEAFF.

Notes on this clone: This CDR3 is missing its conserved last phenylalanine or tryptophan, likely due to a read error. The rearrangement links TRBV7-2 to TRBJ2-7; D is uncertain. The germline V and J ends were trimmed by 1 base and 4 bases, with 17 bases remaining between them. There are 16 residues in the CDR3. CDR1 and CDR2 from the germline V gene are SGHTA and FQGNSA. The CDR3 loop is CASSLEGLSLRYEQYS. CDR3 coding DNA: TGTGCCAGCAGCTTAGAAGGTCTTTCCCTTAGGTACGAGCAGTACTCC.

The gene calls are TRBV7-9 and TRBJ1-2, with 8 bases that match TRBD1. CDR1 and CDR2 from the germline V gene are SEHNR and FQNEAQ (reference sequence). With 6 bases clipped from V and 0 bases from J, the junction kept 18 bases outside the gene matches. There are 19 residues in the CDR3. This chain's CDR3 is CASSREGPGRGLPNYGYTF. The DNA of the CDR3 is TGTGCCAGCAGTAGAGAGGGTCCTGGCAGGGGGCTCCCTAACTATGGCTACACCTTC. The full variable domain, completed using reference TRBV7-9 and TRBJ1-2, is DTGVSQNPRHKITKRGQNVTFRCDPISEHNRLYWYRQTLGQGPEFLTYFQNEAQLEKSRLLSDRFSAERPKGSFSTLEIQRTEQGDSAMYLCASSREGPGRGLPNYGYTFGSGTRLTVV.

This clone came up many times. The chain is built from TRBV10-3 and TRBJ2-7, with 9 bases lining up with TRBD1. Germline V gene sequence: CDR1 ENHRY, CDR2 SYGVKD. The J segment lost 6 bases and the V segment lost 4 bases, leaving 4 bases of the junction unmatched. CDR3 length: 13 amino acids. The CDR3 sequence is CAISARDRVEQYF. The CDR3, as DNA: TGTGCCATCAGTGCCCGGGACAGGGTCGAGCAGTACTTC.

The genes are TRBV11-2 and TRBJ2-2, with TRBD2 as a possible D gene (6 bases). Germline-derived CDR1 and CDR2 are SGHAT and FQNNGV. This CDR3 is 15 amino acids long. Trimming stripped 3 bases from V and 5 bases from J, with 13 bases between. CDR3 nucleotides: TGTGCCAGCAGCTTGACTAGAGGGCGAACCGGGGAGCTGTTTTTT. The encoded protein is CASSLTRGRTGELFF.

The V and J genes are TRBV4-1 and TRBJ2-7; the D gene is possibly TRBD2 (7 bases). V lost 0 bases to trimming and J lost 3 bases, with 15 bases between them. This CDR3 is 16 amino acids long. Per the germline V gene, CDR1 is MGHRA and CDR2 is YSYEKL. This CDR3 is CASSQEGMGGRYEQYF. The CDR3 bases are TGCGCCAGCAGCCAAGAGGGCATGGGGGGGCGCTACGAGCAGTACTTC.

The J gene is TRBJ2-2, the V gene TRBV6-6; D is ambiguous. This CDR3 region has 13 residues. From germline, CDR1 is MNHNY and CDR2 SVGAGI (reference sequence). V lost 7 bases and J 7 bases, leaving 13 bases between the germline ends. The CDR3 DNA sequence: TGTGCCAGCACCCCCAACGATTACGGGGAGCTGTTTTTT. Amino acid sequence: CASTPNDYGELFF.

The chain is built from TRBV5-1 and TRBJ1-5; D unclear. The germline gives CDR1 SGHRS, CDR2 YFSETQ. There are 14 residues in the CDR3. V was clipped by 4 bases and J by 4 bases, with 12 bases between them. The CDR3 DNA is TGCGCCAGCAGCCCTACGACGGGAAATCAGCCCCAGCATTTT. This gives the protein CASSPTTGNQPQHF.

The chain combines TRBV4-2 with TRBJ2-1, with 10 bases lining up with TRBD2. V shed 2 bases and J 4 bases; nucleotides not matched to a gene: 2. Per the germline V gene, CDR1 is LGHNA and CDR2 is YNFKEQ. The CDR3 has 15 residues. CDR3 coding DNA: TGTGCCAGCAGCCAACAGACTAGCGGGTACAATGAGCAGTTCTTC. Its protein product is CASSQQTSGYNEQFF.

This clone has just one count. J is TRBJ1-2 and V is TRBV7-9, with a weak D call TRBD1 (5 bases). The V end lost 5 bases, the J end lost 6 bases, and 19 bases lay between the germline ends. Germline lookup yields CDR1 SEHNR and CDR2 FQNEAQ (reference sequence). CDR3 length: 15 amino acids. CDR3 residues: CASSVPQESSDGYTF. CDR3 coding DNA: TGTGCCAGCAGCGTCCCACAGGAGAGTAGCGATGGCTACACCTTC.

This clone appeared a few times. This chain uses TRBV7-8 with TRBJ1-4; D possibly corresponds to TRBD1 (6 bases). From germline, CDR1 is SGHVS and CDR2 FQNEAQ. The V gene lost 4 bases and the J gene lost 7 bases, with 19 bases spanning the gap. The CDR3 is 16 residues long. The CDR3 bases are TGTGCCAGCAGCTCATTTAGGGGGGGAACGGGTGAAAAACTGTTTTTT. This translates into CASSSFRGGTGEKLFF.

V is TRBV11-2 and J is TRBJ2-1; a weak D match, TRBD2 (5 bases). V gave up 0 bases and J gave up 8 bases, with 14 bases separating them. CDR1 SGHAT and CDR2 FQNNGV come from the germline V gene. The CDR3 extends over 15 amino acids. The CDR3 bases are TGTGCCAGCAGCTTAGATTTCCGGGATTGGTATGAGCAGTTCTTC. Amino acid sequence: CASSLDFRDWYEQFF.

This chain joins TRBV28 and TRBJ2-3; D might be TRBD1 or TRBD2, each matching 5 bases. Trimming left V 4 bases short and J 0 bases short, with 17 bases between. The CDR3 is 17 amino acids. Germline V gives CDR1 MDHEN, CDR2 SYDVKM. Written as DNA, the CDR3 is TGTGCCAGCAGTTCGGGGCCCTTAGGCGGAAGCACAGATACGCAGTATTTT. Its translation: CASSSGPLGGSTDTQYF.

CDR3 loop: CASRDPNTRRDSTDTQYF. In DNA form, the CDR3 reads TGTGCCAGCCGGGACCCCAATACTCGGCGGGATAGCACAGATACGCAGTATTTT. The genes are TRBV7-8 and TRBJ2-3; D perhaps matches TRBD2 (6 bases). Germline V gene sequence: CDR1 SGHVS, CDR2 FQNEAQ. The CDR3 is 18 amino acids. V lost 8 bases and J 0 bases, leaving 24 bases between the germline ends.

In its sample, this clone was seen once. The chain couples TRBV6-5 to TRBJ2-7, with 7 bases identical to TRBD1. Germline V gene data show CDR1 as MNHEY and CDR2 as SVGAGI. This CDR3 contains 13 residues. The V and J ends lost 6 bases and 2 bases, in that order; junction bases with no gene match: 4. The CDR3 is CASRSTGTYEQYF. CDR3 nucleotide sequence: TGTGCCAGCAGATCGACAGGGACCTACGAGCAGTACTTC.

CDR3 loop: CASSRTNQPQHF. The CDR3 DNA reads as TGTGCCAGCAGCAGGACCAATCAGCCCCAGCATTTT. The chain carries TRBV2 and TRBJ1-5; D gene unclear. The CDR3 has 12 residues. With 6 bases removed from V and 3 bases from J, the gap between germline ends came to 6 bases. Germline values: CDR1 SNHLY, CDR2 FYNNEI.

The V and J genes are TRBV18 and TRBJ2-5; a possible D gene is TRBD2 (6 bases). Trimming pared 2 bases from V and 4 bases from J, leaving 8 bases between. Per the germline V gene, CDR1 is KGHSH and CDR2 is LQKENI. The CDR3 totals 13 residues. The CDR3 bases are TGTGCCAGCTCACCATTGGGGGGAGAGACCCAGTACTTC. This codes for CASSPLGGETQYF.

J is TRBJ1-4 and V is TRBV7-9, with D perhaps matching TRBD1 (6 bases). The germline V gene has CDR1 SEHNR and CDR2 FQNEAQ (reference sequence). V lost 4 bases and J 7 bases, leaving 16 bases between the germline ends. The length of the CDR3 is 15 residues. CDR3 sequence (DNA): TGTGCCAGCAGCTCGAACGGGGGCACCGTTGAAAAACTGTTTTTT. It codes for CASSSNGGTVEKLFF.

The chain carries TRBV13 and TRBJ2-7, with 10 bases lining up with TRBD2. The CDR3 spans 16 residues. J was trimmed by 7 bases and V by 0 bases; bases with no gene match: 9. Per the germline V gene, CDR1 is PRHDT and CDR2 is FYEKMQ (reference sequence). DNA for the CDR3: TGTGCCAGCAGCTTAGGACCAGCGGGAGGGCCGGGTGAGCAGTACTTC. Residues: CASSLGPAGGPGEQYF.

This clone was found many times. The chain combines TRBV27 with TRBJ2-7, with 8 bases lining up with TRBD2. There are 15 residues in the CDR3. V lost 3 bases, J lost 7 bases, and 11 bases stayed unmatched. CDR1 is MNHEY and CDR2 is SMNVEV in the germline V gene (reference sequence). The CDR3, as DNA: TGTGCCAGCAGTTTTTTTGCGGGAGGCCTTCCGGAGCAGTACTTC. Translated, it gives CASSFFAGGLPEQYF.

This clone showed up just once. The chain joins TRBV11-3 to TRBJ2-5; D may be TRBD1 (5 bases). The CDR3 spans 15 residues. Per the germline V gene, CDR1 is SGHNT and CDR2 is YENEEA. V lost 5 bases to trimming and J lost 0 bases, with 13 bases between them. This CDR3 is CASSPAQGNQETQYF. CDR3 sequence (DNA): TGTGCCAGCAGCCCAGCCCAGGGAAACCAAGAGACCCAGTACTTC.

This clone turned up a few times. This chain connects TRBV6-1 to TRBJ2-7, with 8 bases aligning to TRBD2. Germline values: CDR1 MNHNS, CDR2 SASEGT. After removal of 3 bases from V and 1 base from J, the junction contained 5 bases not matched to a gene. CDR3 length: 15 residues. CDR3 protein: CASSDGLARSYEQYF. The DNA for the CDR3 is TGTGCCAGCAGTGACGGACTAGCTCGGTCCTACGAGCAGTACTTC.

The genes are TRBV18 and TRBJ1-6; D remains ambiguous. Trimming shortened V by 5 bases and J by 9 bases, and 14 bases separated the two germline ends. In germline, CDR1 is KGHSH, CDR2 LQKENI. The CDR3 runs 14 residues. The CDR3 coding sequence is TGTGCCAGCTCAGCTTCGCCCTCTTTTTCACCCCTCCACTTT. It codes for CASSASPSFSPLHF. The full variable domain, in which reference TRBV18 and TRBJ1-6 provide the parts outside the CDR3, is NAGVMQNPRHLVRRRGQEARLRCSPMKGHSHVYWYRQLPEEGLKFMVYLQKENIIDESGMPKERFSAEFPKEGPSILRIQQVVRGDSAAYFCASSASPSFSPLHFGNGTRLTVT.

As to this clone: A far larger clone lies a single base away; this is likely a read error. The chain carries TRBV7-3 and TRBJ2-2; D might be TRBD1 (5 bases). V shed 4 bases and J shed 7 bases, with 10 bases lying between them. This CDR3 region has 13 residues. Germline V gene sequence: CDR1 SGHTA, CDR2 FQGTGA. The CDR3 is CASSCQGDGELFF. The CDR3 DNA reads as TGTGCCAGCAGCTGCCAGGGCGACGGGGAGCTGTTTTTT.